Below, one T cell receptor beta chain is given with its context. This sample stems from a study of blood T cells in healthy people across ages. The CDR3 covers 16 residues. J lost 0 bases, V lost 5 bases, and 7 bases had no gene match. Sample-barcoded 5' priming and a J-beta primer mix drove a second PCR of roughly 7 to 11 cycles. The authors tagged each cDNA molecule using a template-switch adaptor with 12 random nucleotides. TCRdb re-called the 5' RACE reads with MiXCR, one entry per CDR3 protein. This sample has approximately 810,000 distinct CDR3 sequences, with around 36% found just once. There were healthy Caucasian individuals from Russia, aged about 6 to 95, serving as donors.

This clonotype originated in a man between 18 and 35 years old in good health. Sequencing was done on a sample of blood. The chain uses TRBV12-3 or TRBV12-4 and TRBJ2-5; 9 positions agree with TRBD2. CDR3 residues: CASSPGERGDQETQYF. Written as DNA, the CDR3 is TGTGCCAGCAGTCCAGGCGAGCGGGGGGACCAAGAGACCCAGTACTTC.